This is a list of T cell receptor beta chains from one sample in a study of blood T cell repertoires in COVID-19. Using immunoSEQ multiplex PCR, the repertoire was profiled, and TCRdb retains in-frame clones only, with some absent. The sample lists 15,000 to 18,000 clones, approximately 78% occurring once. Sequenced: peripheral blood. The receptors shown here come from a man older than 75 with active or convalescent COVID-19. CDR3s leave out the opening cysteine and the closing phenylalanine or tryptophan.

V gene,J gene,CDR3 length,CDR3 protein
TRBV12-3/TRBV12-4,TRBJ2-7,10,ASSLDLYEQY
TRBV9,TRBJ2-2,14,ASSVVGGVDTGELF
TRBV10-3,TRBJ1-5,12,AISETGIRQPQH
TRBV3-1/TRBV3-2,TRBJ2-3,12,ASSQATGADTQY
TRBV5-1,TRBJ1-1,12,ASARDGREAEAF
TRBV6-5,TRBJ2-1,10,ASRADYNEQF
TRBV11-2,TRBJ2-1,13,ASSLEDNSYNEQF
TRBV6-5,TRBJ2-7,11,ASSLLVSYEQY
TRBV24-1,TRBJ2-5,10,ATSDPGRTQY
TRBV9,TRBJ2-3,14,ASSVGNSGGTDTQY
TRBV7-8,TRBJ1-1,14,ASSFPAGSEKTEAF